The 22 T cell receptor beta chains given below trace back to one sample, sequenced in a study of blood T cell repertoires in COVID-19. Sequenced by immunoSEQ multiplex PCR; TCRdb stores in-frame clones only, minus some. The sample has over 350,000 clones; roughly 90% are singletons. The sample was PBMCs or T cells enriched from blood (not recorded which). The receptors derive from a woman in her 30s with acute COVID-19.

The chain links TRBV7-2 to TRBJ2-2, with 7 bases identical to TRBD2. This CDR3 comprises 19 residues. The junction had 16 bases not matched to a gene; V was cut back by 1 base and J by 5 bases. CDR1 and CDR2 from the germline V gene are SGHTA and FQGNSA. Here the CDR3 reads CASSLEAGDVFRRTGELFF. The DNA of the CDR3 is TGTGCCAGCAGCTTAGAGGCGGGGGACGTATTCCGGAGGACCGGGGAGCTGTTTTTT.

The gene calls are TRBV27 and TRBJ1-2; 8 bases fit TRBD1. The trim removed 3 bases at V and 4 bases at J, leaving 13 bases unmatched. Germline CDR1 and CDR2: MNHEY and SMNVEV (reference sequence). The CDR3 length is 17 residues. In nucleotides, the CDR3 is TGTGCCAGCAGTTTCATCCCCGGACAGGGTGATACCTATGGCTACACCTTC. Its protein is CASSFIPGQGDTYGYTF.

The chain joins TRBV6-5 to TRBJ1-5; tentative D call: TRBD1 (5 bases). The length of the CDR3 is 14 residues. The germline gives CDR1 MNHEY, CDR2 SVGAGI. Trimming took off 5 bases at V and 0 bases at J, with 8 bases between the two ends. The CDR3 is CASSKQASNQPQHF. The DNA for the CDR3 is TGTGCCAGCAGTAAACAGGCTAGCAATCAGCCCCAGCATTTT.

This clone was seen only a few times. This chain uses TRBV5-1 with TRBJ2-2; 11 nucleotides align to TRBD1. The CDR3 contains 17 residues. V lost 5 bases to trimming and J lost 7 bases; unmatched junction nucleotides: 13. Looked up from germline, CDR1 is SGHRS and CDR2 is YFSETQ. This CDR3 reads CASSNPRTGGIIGELFF. In DNA, the CDR3 is TGCGCCAGCAGTAATCCCCGGACAGGGGGCATAATCGGGGAGCTGTTTTTT.

V usage is TRBV18 and J usage is TRBJ2-7; TRBD1 matches 8 bases. The germline V gene encodes CDR1 KGHSH and CDR2 LQKENI. The CDR3 sequence is 14 residues long. Unmatched junction bases numbered 9, after V lost 4 bases and J lost 7 bases. CDR3 sequence: CASSRRTGTREQYF. The CDR3 nucleotides are TGTGCCAGCTCACGACGGACAGGGACGCGGGAGCAGTACTTC.

V and J are TRBV5-1 and TRBJ2-2; 12 positions match TRBD1. This CDR3 comprises 18 residues. Trimming took 4 bases from V and 2 from J; bases not matched to a gene: 9. Germline values: CDR1 SGHRS, CDR2 YFSETQ. The CDR3 here is CASSPGTGGVGNTGELFF. CDR3 nucleotides: TGCGCCAGCAGCCCCGGGACAGGGGGCGTAGGAAACACCGGGGAGCTGTTTTTT.

CDR3 loop: CASSEKQARNTGELFF. In nucleotides, the CDR3 is TGTGCCAGCAGTGAAAAGCAAGCGAGGAACACCGGGGAGCTGTTTTTT. The rearrangement joins TRBV2 to TRBJ2-2; D gene uncertain. Germline assignment: CDR1 SNHLY and CDR2 FYNNEI. The CDR3 spans 16 residues. V lost 2 bases and J 1 base, leaving 11 bases between the germline ends. The full variable domain, completed using reference TRBV2 and TRBJ2-2, is EPEVTQTPSHQVTQMGQEVILRCVPISNHLYFYWYRQILGQKVEFLVSFYNNEISEKSEIFDDQFSVERPDGSNFTLKIRSTKLEDSAMYFCASSEKQARNTGELFFGEGSRLTVL.

CDR3 sequence (DNA): TGTGCCAGCAGCTTGGGCTTTAGCGGGGAAACAGATACGCAGTATTTT. It encodes CASSLGFSGETDTQYF. V and J are TRBV11-3 and TRBJ2-3; 8 bases match TRBD2. The CDR3 length is 16 residues. The V and J ends lost 3 bases and 3 bases, in that order; junction bases with no gene match: 8. Germline loops: CDR1 SGHNT, CDR2 YENEEA. The complete variable domain, with remaining parts taken from reference TRBV11-3 and TRBJ2-3, reads EAGVVQSPRYKIIEKKQPVAFWCNPISGHNTLYWYLQNLGQGPELLIRYENEEAVDDSQLPKDRFSAERLKGVDSTLKIQPAELGDSAVYLCASSLGFSGETDTQYFGPGTRLTVL.

V gene TRBV12-5 combines with J gene TRBJ2-7, with 9 bases fitting TRBD1. The trim removed 5 bases at V and 4 bases at J, leaving 9 bases unmatched. Germline CDR1 reads LGHNT; CDR2 reads FRNRAP. The CDR3 extends over 15 amino acids. DNA for the CDR3: TGTGCTAGTGGTCCGCCGGGACAGGGCTCATACGAGCAGTACTTC. Amino acids: CASGPPGQGSYEQYF.

The genes are TRBV7-8 and TRBJ2-3; TRBD1 might be the D (6 bases). Germline lookup yields CDR1 SGHVS and CDR2 FQNEAQ. This CDR3 spans 19 amino acids. V was shortened by 1 base and J by 2 bases, with 22 bases between the two germline ends. CDR3: CASSLVKGFVGAVTDTQYF. DNA of the CDR3: TGTGCCAGCAGCTTAGTAAAGGGCTTTGTGGGGGCCGTCACAGATACGCAGTATTTT.

This chain uses TRBV7-2 with TRBJ2-7; possible D gene TRBD2, 6 bases. CDR1 SGHTA and CDR2 FQGNSA come from the germline V gene. Trimming took 1 base from V and 1 from J, leaving 14 bases between them. The CDR3 consists of 16 residues. As DNA, the CDR3 is TGTGCCAGCAGCTTAGGCGGGGCGAGACTTTCCTACGAGCAGTACTTC. It codes for CASSLGGARLSYEQYF.

This chain connects TRBV19 to TRBJ1-1; possible D gene TRBD1, 5 bases. The V gene's germline CDR1 is LNHDA and CDR2 SQIVND (reference sequence). V lost 3 bases and J 7 bases, leaving 15 bases between the germline ends. The CDR3 loop spans 14 amino acids. The CDR3 reads CASSIGGGTNEAFF. Written as DNA, the CDR3 is TGTGCCAGTAGTATTGGGGGGGGGACCAATGAAGCTTTCTTT.

This chain uses TRBV27 with TRBJ2-6; perhaps TRBD1 as D (7 bases). Germline V gives CDR1 MNHEY, CDR2 SMNVEV (reference sequence). This CDR3 spans 15 amino acids. V was clipped by 6 bases and J by 4 bases, with 13 bases between them. CDR3 region: CASRTGRPGANVLTF. CDR3 in DNA: TGTGCCAGCAGGACAGGGAGGCCCGGGGCCAACGTCCTGACTTTC.

CDR3 DNA sequence: TGTGCCAGCAGCTCCGGGACAGGGCCTACCGGGGAGCTGTTTTTT. This codes for CASSSGTGPTGELFF. The rearrangement links TRBV7-2 to TRBJ2-2, with 9 bases that match TRBD1. This CDR3 region has 15 residues. V trimming: 4 bases; J trimming: 5 bases; junction bases outside the gene matches: 5. Per germline, CDR1 SGHTA and CDR2 FQGNSA.

The gene calls are TRBV12-3 or TRBV12-4 and TRBJ1-2; D possibly corresponds to TRBD1 (6 bases). The V and J ends lost 6 bases and 8 bases respectively, with 13 bases between them. The CDR3 consists of 12 residues. The CDR3 region is CASRPKGEGYTF. CDR3 nucleotide sequence: TGTGCCAGCAGGCCAAAGGGGGAAGGCTACACCTTC.

V and J are TRBV6-5 and TRBJ2-2; TRBD1 is a possible D gene (7 bases). The germline CDR1 and CDR2 sequences are MNHEY and SVGAGI. Trimming took off 5 bases at V and 5 bases at J, with 15 bases between the two ends. CDR3 length: 15 residues. As DNA, the CDR3 is TGTGCCAGCAGTACCAGGGGGGTGGGGACCGGGGAGCTGTTTTTT. It encodes CASSTRGVGTGELFF.

This clone turned up a few times. DNA of the CDR3: TGTGCCACCAGCAGAGAGGGGACACTTACAAAACTGTTTTTT. Translation gives CATSREGTLTKLFF. The rearrangement joins TRBV15 to TRBJ1-4, with D tentatively TRBD1 (6 bases). The CDR3 covers 14 residues. V was cut by 0 bases and J by 10 bases, with 12 bases left in between. In germline, CDR1 is LNHNV, CDR2 YYDKDF (reference sequence).

The chain employs TRBV19 and TRBJ2-7; D remains ambiguous. Trimming stripped 6 bases from V and 5 bases from J, with 8 bases between. The CDR3 extends over 11 amino acids. Germline lookup yields CDR1 LNHDA and CDR2 SQIVND (reference sequence). The CDR3 nucleotides are TGTGCCAGTAGCCTCGGAGACGAGCAGTACTTC. Protein product: CASSLGDEQYF.

The chain combines TRBV30 with TRBJ2-7, with 9 bases aligning to TRBD1. CDR1 and CDR2 (germline): GTSNPN, SVGIG (reference sequence). The CDR3 runs 14 residues. Trimming removed 0 bases from V and 4 bases from J; junction bases left unmatched: 4. CDR3 nucleotide sequence: TGTGCCTGGAGTGTTCCGGGACAGGGATACGAGCAGTACTTC. Its translation is CAWSVPGQGYEQYF.

The chain uses TRBV4-1 and TRBJ1-1; D gene ambiguous. The germline V gene encodes CDR1 MGHRA and CDR2 YSYEKL. The CDR3 consists of 15 residues. V lost 4 bases, J lost 1 base, and 13 bases lay in between. The CDR3 reads CASSRGSWENTEAFF. The DNA for the CDR3 is TGCGCCAGCAGCCGAGGGAGCTGGGAGAACACTGAAGCTTTCTTT.

The chain recombines TRBV19 with TRBJ2-5, with 12 bases that match TRBD1. V dropped 10 bases and J dropped 6; count of bases not matched to a gene: 6. The length of the CDR3 is 13 residues. Germline CDR1 LNHDA, CDR2 SQIVND (reference sequence). In nucleotides, the CDR3 is TGTGCCACCGGGACAGGGGGCTCGAAGACCCAGTACTTC. This gives the protein CATGTGGSKTQYF.

On this clone itself: At one of its ends the junction is not consistent with the germline gene, which may arise from a read error. V is TRBV6-5 and J is TRBJ1-3; a weak D match, TRBD1 (5 bases). Germline V gene data show CDR1 as MNHEY and CDR2 as SVGAGI. The CDR3 has 16 residues. The CDR3 nucleotides read TGTGCCAGCAGTTACAACAGGATGTTCTCTGGCAACACCATATATTTT. Encoded protein: CASSYNRMFSGNTIYF.